Shown below are 3 T cell receptor beta chains from a single sample sequenced in a study of shared T cell receptors in the human thymus. Sequenced by immunoSEQ multiplex PCR; TCRdb stores in-frame clones only, minus some. The table has hundreds of thousands of clones, about 87% seen once. The same data also went into a second study, on human thymus T cells.

Sample: thymocytes. These receptors all stem from a boy younger than two with a congenital heart defect.

This clone was seen just once. The CDR3 region is CASSLSDRDYEQYF. DNA for the CDR3: TGTGCCAGCAGTTTATCAGACAGAGACTACGAGCAGTACTTC. The rearrangement links TRBV28 to TRBJ2-7; D may be TRBD1 (5 bases). This CDR3 comprises 14 residues. Germline V gene data show CDR1 as MDHEN and CDR2 as SYDVKM. Trimming shortened V by 1 base and J by 3 bases, and 10 bases separated the two germline ends.

J is TRBJ1-1 and V is TRBV4-3, with 7 bases lining up with TRBD1. The CDR3 consists of 16 residues. Germline V gene data show CDR1 as LGHNA and CDR2 as YSLEER. Losses at the gene ends were 0 bases for V and 7 bases for J; bases not matched to a gene: 11. CDR3 bases: TGCGCCAGCAGCCAAGATGGTCGACAGGGCCGGGATGAAGCTTTCTTT. Translating it yields CASSQDGRQGRDEAFF.

This chain joins TRBV5-1 and TRBJ2-3; 11 positions agree with TRBD1. Germline CDR1 SGHRS, CDR2 YFSETQ. CDR3 size: 18 residues. J was trimmed by 3 bases and V by 4 bases; bases with no gene match: 13. CDR3 bases: TGCGCCAGCAGCCCGGTTGGGGTAGGGACAGGGGGGACAGATACGCAGTATTTT. Its protein is CASSPVGVGTGGTDTQYF.